The 24 T cell receptor beta chains below were found in one sample sequenced in a study of CD8+CD57+ T cells in acquired aplastic anemia. The authors sequenced patients whose flow cytometry had shown CD8+CD57+ cell expansion. Genomic DNA provided the template from which TCR beta VDJ and CDR3 profiles were obtained. TCRdb recomputed calls from the reads with MiXCR, one row per CDR3 protein. Of around 430,000 distinct CDR3 sequences in the sample, roughly 34% were seen once. Sequencing input: sorted CD4+, CD8+, or CD8+CD57+ T cells (not recorded which) from PBMCs. The receptors were gathered from a human donor with aplastic anemia.

This clonotype has a count of ten or more. The rearrangement joins TRBV20-1 to TRBJ1-6; TRBD1 matches at 9 bases. V lost 3 bases to trimming and J lost 10 bases; unmatched junction nucleotides: 10. The CDR3 length is 15 residues. Germline V gene sequence: CDR1 DFQATT, CDR2 SNEGSKA (reference sequence). CDR3 sequence: CSASRPGDRESPLHF. In DNA, the CDR3 is TGCAGTGCTAGTCGCCCCGGGGACAGGGAATCACCCCTCCACTTT.

In its sample, this clonotype was seen many times. This chain joins TRBV2 and TRBJ1-2, with a tentative D call TRBD1 (5 bases). With 6 bases removed from V and 8 bases from J, the gap between germline ends came to 13 bases. Germline CDR1 and CDR2: SNHLY and FYNNEI. CDR3 length: 12 residues. CDR3 nucleotides: TGTGCCAGCAGCGCAGGGTTACAGGGCTACACCTTC. This gives the protein CASSAGLQGYTF. Full variable domain (missing parts from reference TRBV2 and TRBJ1-2): EPEVTQTPSHQVTQMGQEVILRCVPISNHLYFYWYRQILGQKVEFLVSFYNNEISEKSEIFDDQFSVERPDGSNFTLKIRSTKLEDSAMYFCASSAGLQGYTFGSGTRLTVV.

This clonotype was picked up one time. The chain employs TRBV9 and TRBJ2-3, with TRBD1 as a possible D gene (5 bases). The CDR3 sequence is 15 residues long. Between the trimmed V and J ends, which lost 0 bases and 4 bases, there was a span of 12 bases. The germline V gene encodes CDR1 SGDLS and CDR2 YYNGEE. CDR3 coding DNA: TGTGCCAGCAGCGTAGATAGGGGATTCGCAGATACGCAGTATTTT. Translation: CASSVDRGFADTQYF.

This clonotype was seen many times. The chain has TRBV12-3 or TRBV12-4 and TRBJ1-3; unclear D gene. V was clipped by 3 bases and J by 1 base, with 7 bases between them. The CDR3 is 14 amino acids. The DNA of the CDR3 is TGTGCCAGCAGTTTCGTCGCTTCTGGAAACACCATATATTTT. This codes for CASSFVASGNTIYF.

This chain joins TRBV20-1 and TRBJ2-3; D ambiguous. The CDR3 length is 12 residues. Looked up from germline, CDR1 is DFQATT and CDR2 is SNEGSKA (reference sequence). V lost 6 bases and J 5 bases, leaving 12 bases between the germline ends. CDR3 protein: CSAQHQRDTQYF. DNA of the CDR3: TGCAGTGCACAACATCAGAGAGATACGCAGTATTTT.

This clonotype came up many times. The CDR3 DNA sequence: TGTGCCACCAGCAGAGTCGCGCTAGCGGGAGTCTACGAGCAGTACTTC. This gives the protein CATSRVALAGVYEQYF. This chain connects TRBV15 to TRBJ2-7; the match to TRBD2 covers 10 bases. Looked up from germline, CDR1 is LNHNV and CDR2 is YYDKDF (reference sequence). J gave up 3 bases and V 1 base, and 6 bases lay outside the gene matches. CDR3 length: 16 residues.

This rearrangement joins TRBV7-3 to TRBJ2-1, with 8 bases identical to TRBD2. J lost 3 bases, V lost 0 bases, and 7 bases had no gene match. Looked up from germline, CDR1 is SGHTA and CDR2 is FQGTGA. The length of the CDR3 is 17 residues. CDR3 in amino acids: CASSLTGTGGSYNEQFF. DNA for the CDR3: TGTGCCAGCAGCTTAACCGGAACGGGAGGGAGCTACAATGAGCAGTTCTTC.

In this sample, this clonotype turned up a few times. V is TRBV12-5 and J is TRBJ2-4; 8 nucleotides agree with TRBD1. Unmatched junction bases numbered 4, after V lost 3 bases and J lost 3 bases. Germline CDR1 reads LGHNT; CDR2 reads FRNRAP. The CDR3 contains 15 residues. DNA for the CDR3: TGTGCTAGTGGTTTAGGACAGGGACTCAAAAACATTCAGTACTTC. Translating gives CASGLGQGLKNIQYF.

This clonotype was detected a few times. This rearrangement joins TRBV7-8 to TRBJ1-1; D remains ambiguous. CDR1 SGHVS and CDR2 FQNEAQ come from the germline V gene. The CDR3 covers 14 residues. V lost 5 bases to trimming and J lost 4 bases, with 14 bases between them. This chain's CDR3 is CASSPFRVGTEAFF. Written as DNA, the CDR3 is TGTGCCAGCAGCCCATTCCGGGTTGGCACTGAAGCTTTCTTT. Combining the CDR3 with reference TRBV7-8 and TRBJ1-1 gives the whole variable domain GAGVSQSPRYKVAKRGQDVALRCDPISGHVSLFWYQQALGQGPEFLTYFQNEAQLDKSGLPSDRFFAERPEGSVSTLKIQRTQQEDSAVYLCASSPFRVGTEAFFGQGTRLTVV.

V usage is TRBV20-1 and J usage is TRBJ1-1; D is possibly TRBD1 (5 bases). The germline V gene has CDR1 DFQATT and CDR2 SNEGSKA (reference sequence). This CDR3 region has 14 residues. V dropped 2 bases and J dropped 2 bases, with 12 bases sitting between them. The CDR3 here is CSARRAGRNTEAFF. CDR3 sequence (DNA): TGCAGTGCTAGAAGGGCAGGGCGCAACACTGAAGCTTTCTTT.

This chain uses TRBV19 with TRBJ1-5; tentatively, D is TRBD1 (6 bases). V dropped 11 bases and J dropped 5 bases, with 16 bases sitting between them. This CDR3 contains 13 residues. Germline lookup yields CDR1 LNHDA and CDR2 SQIVND (reference sequence). The CDR3 coding sequence is TGTGCCTGGCCCCAGGGGCGAGATCAGCCCCAGCATTTT. Protein product: CAWPQGRDQPQHF.

This clonotype was seen a single time. The chain uses TRBV5-5 and TRBJ1-2; TRBD1 is a possible D gene (6 bases). CDR3 length equals 13 residues. Germline assignment: CDR1 SGHKS and CDR2 YYEKEE (reference sequence). CDR3 DNA: TGTGCTAGAGACAACAGGGACCTCTATGGCTACACCTTC. Its protein is CARDNRDLYGYTF.

This clonotype was counted between two and nine times. This rearrangement joins TRBV7-3 to TRBJ2-5, with D maybe TRBD1 (5 bases). V was clipped by 2 bases and J by 3 bases, with 13 bases between them. The CDR3 sequence is 15 residues long. Per germline, CDR1 SGHTA and CDR2 FQGTGA. The CDR3 is CASSLVDSAKETQYF. CDR3 coding DNA: TGTGCCAGCAGCTTAGTAGACAGCGCCAAAGAGACCCAGTACTTC.

This clonotype was observed at least ten times. The V gene is TRBV10-3, the J gene TRBJ1-2, with no clear D. This CDR3 has 15 residues. Germline CDR1 is ENHRY and CDR2 is SYGVKD. The germline V and J ends were trimmed by 5 bases and 5 bases, with 18 bases remaining between them. The CDR3: CAISPNTNMGYGYTF. The CDR3 nucleotides are TGTGCCATCAGTCCCAACACTAACATGGGATATGGCTACACCTTC.

This clonotype has a count of ten or more. This sequence joins TRBV29-1 and TRBJ2-1; weak D call: TRBD2 (8 bases). The CDR3 totals 16 residues. The ends were cut back, 6 bases at V and 4 bases at J, with 22 bases in the middle. The germline gives CDR1 SQVTM, CDR2 ANQGSEA. The CDR3, as DNA: TGCAGCGTAGCACGACGGGAGGGGGCTAATTACAATGAGCAGTTCTTC. Its protein is CSVARREGANYNEQFF.

This clonotype has a count of ten or more. V gene TRBV7-2 combines with J gene TRBJ1-2; D is undetermined. Trimming pared 6 bases from V and 7 bases from J, leaving 21 bases between. The CDR3 has 15 residues. Germline values: CDR1 SGHTA, CDR2 FQGNSA. The CDR3 region has the DNA TGTGCCAGCAGGCTAAAGGACGGTCTTTTCGTTGGCTACACCTTC. This gives the protein CASRLKDGLFVGYTF.

The genes are TRBV9 and TRBJ2-4; TRBD2 aligns across 11 bases. CDR3 length equals 14 residues. Germline values: CDR1 SGDLS, CDR2 YYNGEE. Trimming cost V 3 bases and J 9 bases; bases outside gene matches: 5. CDR3 nucleotides: TGTGCCAGCAGCGCTAGCGGGGGGTCGGGCATTCAGTACTTC. Residues: CASSASGGSGIQYF.

The chain uses TRBV28 and TRBJ1-2, with a tentative D call TRBD1 (5 bases). This CDR3 is 12 amino acids long. Trimming stripped 10 bases from V and 1 base from J, with 10 bases between. Germline loops: CDR1 MDHEN, CDR2 SYDVKM. The CDR3 is CATSGVNYGYTF. CDR3 in DNA: TGTGCCACGTCGGGGGTTAACTATGGCTACACCTTC.

This rearrangement joins TRBV20-1 to TRBJ1-4; TRBD1 matches 11 bases. CDR1 is DFQATT and CDR2 is SNEGSKA in the germline V gene (reference sequence). CDR3 size: 14 residues. Trimming cost V 6 bases and J 4 bases; bases outside gene matches: 4. CDR3 sequence: CSARTGGLNEKLFF. DNA for the CDR3: TGCAGTGCCAGGACAGGGGGCCTTAATGAAAAACTGTTTTTT.

This clonotype appeared a single time. V is TRBV2 and J is TRBJ1-5; D call uncertain. From germline, CDR1 is SNHLY and CDR2 FYNNEI. This CDR3 contains 15 residues. V shed 2 bases and J shed 9 bases, with 17 bases lying between them. CDR3 amino acids: CASSELPGPTGPQHF. Here the CDR3 DNA reads TGTGCCAGCAGTGAACTTCCCGGGCCGACTGGGCCCCAGCATTTT.

This clonotype has a handful of counts. The V and J genes are TRBV2 and TRBJ2-7; no firm D call. CDR1 and CDR2 (germline): SNHLY, FYNNEI. V was trimmed by 7 bases and J by 0 bases, leaving 10 bases between them. This CDR3 is 13 amino acids long. CDR3 loop: CASTQDASYEQYF. The CDR3 DNA reads as TGTGCCAGCACCCAGGACGCCTCCTACGAGCAGTACTTC.

The chain couples TRBV25-1 to TRBJ2-5, with D hard to call. Per germline, CDR1 MGHDK and CDR2 SYGVNS. V lost 4 bases and J 3 bases, leaving 15 bases between the germline ends. The CDR3 is 15 amino acids. DNA for the CDR3: TGTGCCAGCAGTGCTAGACGCGCAGGCGAAGAGACCCAGTACTTC. Amino acids: CASSARRAGEETQYF.

Note on this clonotype: No conserved phenylalanine or tryptophan is present at the end of the CDR3, so a read error is the likely explanation. This chain connects TRBV7-2 to TRBJ2-3; 7 nucleotides align to TRBD2. This CDR3 contains 15 residues. Germline-derived CDR1 and CDR2 are SGHTA and FQGNSA. V lost 0 bases and J lost 2; bases outside the gene matches: 2. This CDR3 is CASSLAGGNTDTQYL. In DNA, the CDR3 is TGTGCCAGCAGCTTAGCGGGAGGGAACACAGATACGCAGTATCTT.

This clonotype was recorded once. The chain has TRBV2 and TRBJ1-2; D is unresolved. Trimming cost V 5 bases and J 4 bases, with 11 bases left between them. Per the germline V gene, CDR1 is SNHLY and CDR2 is FYNNEI. The CDR3 has 13 amino acids. The CDR3 spells CASSPQRPYGYTF. In nucleotides, the CDR3 is TGTGCCAGCAGTCCACAGAGACCCTATGGCTACACCTTC.